This TCR beta chain was profiled in a study of a mutant IDH1 vaccine in newly diagnosed glioma (dated by TCRdb to the early 2020s). Looking at the study overall: Vaccination started 4-6 weeks after radiotherapy alone, or was given together with temozolomide cycles in the groups whose treatment included chemotherapy. Prior to enrollment, standard therapy consisting of radiotherapy alone, temozolomide alone, or radiochemotherapy with temozolomide had been administered to patients, with the combination being received by most patients. The approximately 30 treated patients were around 60% male and approximately 40% female, with a mean age of approximately 38 years. Six visits were used for peripheral blood collection: V03 (baseline), V05, V07, V10, V12 and V13. For exploratory analyses, 25 to 30 treated patients had longitudinal TCRB deep sequencing done wherever samples were available. The week-35 safety follow-up took place at visit V12, and the week-47 end of study took place at visit V13.

The protocol used for the library was the immunoSEQ multiplex PCR assay. Following the manufacturer's protocol, the hsTCRB Kit was used to amplify rearranged TCR beta chain sequences. TCRB libraries were sequenced on an Illumina MiSeq. In the paper's pipeline: Demultiplexing, trimming and gene mapping were performed with the kit vendor's proprietary platform. Held by TCRdb, this immuneACCESS table contains in-frame sequences only and omits some clones. Under half of the omission traces to an unresolved V gene where checked; the cause of the rest is unknown. V and J calls and clone size are given by that table; D and trimming were obtained from the DNA. The sample table holds over 55,000 clones, of which roughly 79% were seen once. 5.4% of the sample belongs to the ten largest clones. Details on this clone: Its antigen has not been determined. There are no base qualities to consult, and no much larger clone falls within one base.

CDR1 MNHNS and CDR2 SASEGT were looked up in the germline V gene. Counted from cysteine to phenylalanine, this CDR3 has 14 amino acids. Here the CDR3 DNA is all that survives: 42 bases in frame from base 1. Relative to germline, V is missing 5 bases and J is missing 3 bases, with 6 bases of the junction outside any gene match. Paper-wide results and their limitations: Immune responses induced by the vaccine were seen in 93.3% of patients across multiple MHC alleles. It was noted by the authors that analyses of patient blood samples could not be reproduced owing to sample limitations. Availability determined which PBMC samples were chosen for TCRB deep sequencing. No apparent relationship was observed between pseudoprogression and alterations in the top peripheral T cell clonotypes detected by TCRB sequencing.

Taken with the paper, the label for time point translates to: week 35, safety follow-up. Each vaccine dose was 300 ug of a 20-mer mutant IDH1 peptide in Montanide, given subcutaneously with topical imiquimod. Patients received eight vaccinations in weeks 1, 3, 5, 7, 11, 15, 19 and 23, corresponding to visits V03 through V10. All donors had newly diagnosed IDH1-mutant astrocytomas of WHO grade 3 or 4 that showed loss of nuclear ATRX. The samples were drawn from NOA16, a multicentre, single-arm, open-label phase I trial in Germany that tested a mutant IDH1 peptide vaccine in humans for the first time. Genomic DNA for TCRB sequencing was extracted from EDTA blood using the DNeasy Blood and Tissue Kit.

Sequenced here: PBMCs, sampled from a glioma patient whose treatment included an IDH1 peptide vaccine. The V gene is TRBV6-1 and the J gene is TRBJ2-5, with TRBD1 matching 7 junction bases. The origin of this receptor is a man in his forties with glioma. The CDR3 protein sequence reads: CASSPTGKKETQYF. The sequenced DNA: TGTGCCAGCAGTCCGACAGGGAAAAAAGAGACCCAGTACTTC.